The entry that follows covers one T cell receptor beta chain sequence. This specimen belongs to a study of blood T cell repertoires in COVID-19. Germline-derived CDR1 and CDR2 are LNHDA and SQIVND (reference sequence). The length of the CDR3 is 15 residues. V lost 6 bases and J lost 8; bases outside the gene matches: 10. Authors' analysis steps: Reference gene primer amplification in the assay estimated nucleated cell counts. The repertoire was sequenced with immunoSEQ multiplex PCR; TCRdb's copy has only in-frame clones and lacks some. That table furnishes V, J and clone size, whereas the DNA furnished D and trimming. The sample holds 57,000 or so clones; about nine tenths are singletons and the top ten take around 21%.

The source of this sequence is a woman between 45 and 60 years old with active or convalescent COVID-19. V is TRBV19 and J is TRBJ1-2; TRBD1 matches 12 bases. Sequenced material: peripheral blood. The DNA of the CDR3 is TGTGCCAGTAGAGAGTGGGGACAGGGGGCGGGCGGCTACACCTTC. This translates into CASREWGQGAGGYTF.